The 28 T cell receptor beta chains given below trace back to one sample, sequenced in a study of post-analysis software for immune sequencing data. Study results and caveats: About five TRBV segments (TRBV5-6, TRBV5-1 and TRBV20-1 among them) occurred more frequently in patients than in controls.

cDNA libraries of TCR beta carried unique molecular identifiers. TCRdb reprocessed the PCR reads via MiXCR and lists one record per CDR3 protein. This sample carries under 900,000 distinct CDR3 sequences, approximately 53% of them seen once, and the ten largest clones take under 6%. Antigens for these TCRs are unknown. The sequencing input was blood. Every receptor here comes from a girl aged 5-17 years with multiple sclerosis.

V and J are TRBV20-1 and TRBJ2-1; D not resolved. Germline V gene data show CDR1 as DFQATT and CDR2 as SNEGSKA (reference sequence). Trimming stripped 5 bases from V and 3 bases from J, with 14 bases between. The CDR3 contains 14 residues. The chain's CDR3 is CSAGGPWDYNEQFF. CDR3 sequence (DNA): TGCAGTGCTGGCGGACCCTGGGACTACAATGAGCAGTTCTTC.

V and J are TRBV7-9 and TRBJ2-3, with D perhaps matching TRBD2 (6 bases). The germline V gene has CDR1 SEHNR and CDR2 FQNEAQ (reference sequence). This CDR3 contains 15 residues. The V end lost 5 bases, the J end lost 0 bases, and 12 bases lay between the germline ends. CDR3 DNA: TGTGCCAGCAGCCAGGGAGGTTCTAGCACAGATACGCAGTATTTT. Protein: CASSQGGSSTDTQYF.

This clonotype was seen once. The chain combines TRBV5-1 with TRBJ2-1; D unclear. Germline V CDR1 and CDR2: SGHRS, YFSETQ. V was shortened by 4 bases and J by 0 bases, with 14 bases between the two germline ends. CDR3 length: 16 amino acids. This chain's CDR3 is CASSPVGRSSYNEQFF. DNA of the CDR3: TGCGCCAGCAGCCCAGTGGGCAGGAGCTCCTACAATGAGCAGTTCTTC. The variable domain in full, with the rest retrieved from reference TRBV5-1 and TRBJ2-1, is KAGVTQTPRYLIKTRGQQVTLSCSPISGHRSVSWYQQTPGQGLQFLFEYFSETQRNKGNFPGRFSGRQFSNSRSEMNVSTLELGDSALYLCASSPVGRSSYNEQFFGPGTRLTVL.

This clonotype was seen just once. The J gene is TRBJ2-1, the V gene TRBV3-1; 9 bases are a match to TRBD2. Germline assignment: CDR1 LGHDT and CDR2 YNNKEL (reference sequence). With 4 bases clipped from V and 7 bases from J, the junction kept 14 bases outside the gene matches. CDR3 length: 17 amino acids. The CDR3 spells CASSPRSAGGPGNEQFF. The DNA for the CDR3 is TGTGCCAGCAGCCCTCGAAGTGCGGGAGGGCCGGGGAATGAGCAGTTCTTC.

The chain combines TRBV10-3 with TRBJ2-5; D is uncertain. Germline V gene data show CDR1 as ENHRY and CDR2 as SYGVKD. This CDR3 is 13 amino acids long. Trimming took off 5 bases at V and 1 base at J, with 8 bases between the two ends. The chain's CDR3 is CAISQRVQETQYF. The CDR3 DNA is TGTGCCATCAGTCAAAGGGTCCAAGAGACCCAGTACTTC.

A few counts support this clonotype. CDR3 sequence reads: CASSQDRVANEQYF. CDR3 sequence (DNA): TGTGCCAGCAGCCAGGACAGGGTCGCCAACGAGCAGTACTTC. The chain links TRBV3-1 to TRBJ2-7; the match to TRBD1 covers 8 bases. There are 14 residues in the CDR3. Germline values: CDR1 LGHDT, CDR2 YNNKEL (reference sequence). Losses at the gene ends were 3 bases for V and 5 bases for J; bases not matched to a gene: 6.

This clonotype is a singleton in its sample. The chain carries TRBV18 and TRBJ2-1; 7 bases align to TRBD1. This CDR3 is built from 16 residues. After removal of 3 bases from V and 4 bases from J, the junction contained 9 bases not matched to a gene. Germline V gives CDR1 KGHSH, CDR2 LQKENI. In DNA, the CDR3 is TGTGCCAGCTCACCCCTGACAGGGCTTTTGTACAATGAGCAGTTCTTC. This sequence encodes CASSPLTGLLYNEQFF.

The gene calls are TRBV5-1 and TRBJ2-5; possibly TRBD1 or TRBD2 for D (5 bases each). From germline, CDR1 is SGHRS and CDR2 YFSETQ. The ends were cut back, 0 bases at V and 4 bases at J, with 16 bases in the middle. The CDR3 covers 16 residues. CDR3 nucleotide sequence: TGCGCCAGCAGCTTGGGCCGGGGCGGTAGAGGAGAGACCCAGTACTTC. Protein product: CASSLGRGGRGETQYF. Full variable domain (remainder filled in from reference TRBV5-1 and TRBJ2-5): KAGVTQTPRYLIKTRGQQVTLSCSPISGHRSVSWYQQTPGQGLQFLFEYFSETQRNKGNFPGRFSGRQFSNSRSEMNVSTLELGDSALYLCASSLGRGGRGETQYFGPGTRLLVL.

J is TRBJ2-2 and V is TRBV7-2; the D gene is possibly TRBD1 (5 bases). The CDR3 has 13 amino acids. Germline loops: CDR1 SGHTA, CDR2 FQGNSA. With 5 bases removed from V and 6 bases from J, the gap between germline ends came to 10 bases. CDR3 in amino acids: CASSIIRAGELFF. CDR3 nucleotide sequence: TGTGCCAGCAGCATCATCAGGGCCGGGGAGCTGTTTTTT. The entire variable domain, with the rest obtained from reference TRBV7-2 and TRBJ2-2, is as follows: GAGVSQSPSNKVTEKGKDVELRCDPISGHTALYWYRQSLGQGLEFLIYFQGNSAPDKSGLPSDRFSAERTGGSVSTLTIQRTQQEDSAVYLCASSIIRAGELFFGEGSRLTVL.

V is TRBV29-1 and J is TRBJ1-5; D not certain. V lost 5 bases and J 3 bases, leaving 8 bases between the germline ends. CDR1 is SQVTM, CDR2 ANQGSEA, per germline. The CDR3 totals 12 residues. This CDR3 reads CSVKGYNQPQHF. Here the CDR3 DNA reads TGCAGCGTTAAGGGTTACAATCAGCCCCAGCATTTT.

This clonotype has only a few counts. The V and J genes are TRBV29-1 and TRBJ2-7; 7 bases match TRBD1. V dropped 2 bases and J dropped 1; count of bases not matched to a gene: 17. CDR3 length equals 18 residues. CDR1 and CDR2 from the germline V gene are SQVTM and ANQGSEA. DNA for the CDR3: TGCAGCGTTGAAAAACGGCCTTTATCGGGACAGAGGTCCTACGAGCAGTACTTC. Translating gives CSVEKRPLSGQRSYEQYF.

CDR3 in amino acids: CASSHRLEQYF. DNA for the CDR3: TGTGCCAGCAGTCACAGGTTGGAGCAGTACTTC. The V gene is TRBV14, the J gene TRBJ2-7, with D possibly matching TRBD1 (5 bases). CDR1 SGHDN and CDR2 FVKESK come from the germline V gene. Trimming removed 6 bases at V and 7 bases at J, with 10 bases between. The CDR3 loop spans 11 amino acids.

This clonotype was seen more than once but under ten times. CDR3 residues: CSARGSNQMTYEQYF. Here the CDR3 DNA reads TGCAGTGCTAGAGGCAGTAACCAGATGACCTACGAGCAGTACTTC. The chain joins TRBV20-1 to TRBJ2-7; D gene uncertain. The CDR3 extends over 15 amino acids. Between the trimmed V and J ends, which lost 1 base and 2 bases, there was a span of 15 bases. Germline V CDR1 and CDR2: DFQATT, SNEGSKA (reference sequence).

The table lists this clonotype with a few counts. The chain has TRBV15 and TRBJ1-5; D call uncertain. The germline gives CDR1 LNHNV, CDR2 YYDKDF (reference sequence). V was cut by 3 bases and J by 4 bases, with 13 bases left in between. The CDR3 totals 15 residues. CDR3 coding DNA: TGTGCCACCAGCAGTTACCGGGATCCTAATCAGCCCCAGCATTTT. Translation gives CATSSYRDPNQPQHF.

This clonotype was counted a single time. The CDR3 here is CASSIMGASEQYF. In nucleotides, the CDR3 is TGTGCCAGTAGTATAATGGGGGCAAGCGAGCAGTACTTC. The J gene is TRBJ2-7, the V gene TRBV19, with TRBD1 as a possible D gene (6 bases). Deletions cut 2 bases from V and 6 bases from J, with 11 bases between. This CDR3 is 13 amino acids long. Germline CDR1 LNHDA, CDR2 SQIVND (reference sequence).

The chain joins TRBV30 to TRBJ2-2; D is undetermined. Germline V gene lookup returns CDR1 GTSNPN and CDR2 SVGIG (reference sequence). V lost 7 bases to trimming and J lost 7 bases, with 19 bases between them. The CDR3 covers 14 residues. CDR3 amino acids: CASSILMGIGELFF. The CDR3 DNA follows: TGTGCCTCCTCTATCCTGATGGGGATCGGGGAGCTGTTTTTT.

The CDR3, as DNA: TGTGCCATCAGTGAACAGGGCGCTAACTATGGCTACACCTTC. Translated, it gives CAISEQGANYGYTF. The chain recombines TRBV10-3 with TRBJ1-2, with a possible D match to TRBD1 (6 bases). CDR1 and CDR2 (germline): ENHRY, SYGVKD. The CDR3 covers 14 residues. Trimming took 3 bases from V and 0 from J, leaving 8 bases between them.

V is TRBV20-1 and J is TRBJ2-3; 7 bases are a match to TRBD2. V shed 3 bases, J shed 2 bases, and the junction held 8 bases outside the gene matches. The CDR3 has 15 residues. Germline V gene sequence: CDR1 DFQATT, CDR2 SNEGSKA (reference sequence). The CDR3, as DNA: TGCAGTGCTAGTAGGCGGGCGGGGGACACAGATACGCAGTATTTT. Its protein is CSASRRAGDTDTQYF.

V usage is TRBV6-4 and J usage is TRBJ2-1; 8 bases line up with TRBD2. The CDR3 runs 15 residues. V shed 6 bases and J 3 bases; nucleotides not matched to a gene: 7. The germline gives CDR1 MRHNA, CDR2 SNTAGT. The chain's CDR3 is CASRLVAGSYNEQFF. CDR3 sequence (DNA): TGTGCCAGCAGGCTGGTAGCGGGGAGCTACAATGAGCAGTTCTTC.

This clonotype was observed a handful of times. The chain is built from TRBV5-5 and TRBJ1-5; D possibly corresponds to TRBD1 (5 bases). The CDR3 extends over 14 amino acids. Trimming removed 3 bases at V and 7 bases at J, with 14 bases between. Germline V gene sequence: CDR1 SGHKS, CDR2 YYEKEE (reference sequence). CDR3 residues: CASSSGQGRQPQHF. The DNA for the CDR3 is TGTGCCAGCAGCTCGGGCCAGGGCAGGCAGCCCCAGCATTTT.

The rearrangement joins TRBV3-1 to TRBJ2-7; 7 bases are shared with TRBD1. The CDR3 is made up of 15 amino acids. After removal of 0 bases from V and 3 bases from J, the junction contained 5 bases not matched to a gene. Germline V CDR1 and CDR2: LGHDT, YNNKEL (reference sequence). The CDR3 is CASSQDRDSLYEQYF. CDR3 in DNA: TGTGCCAGCAGCCAAGATAGGGACAGTCTCTACGAGCAGTACTTC.

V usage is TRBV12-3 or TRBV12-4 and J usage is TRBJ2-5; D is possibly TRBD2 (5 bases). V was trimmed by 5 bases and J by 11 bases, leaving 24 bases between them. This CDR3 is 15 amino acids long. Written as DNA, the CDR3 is TGTGCCAGCAGTATATCATCGGGATTAAACAATGAGCAGTACTTC. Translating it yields CASSISSGLNNEQYF.

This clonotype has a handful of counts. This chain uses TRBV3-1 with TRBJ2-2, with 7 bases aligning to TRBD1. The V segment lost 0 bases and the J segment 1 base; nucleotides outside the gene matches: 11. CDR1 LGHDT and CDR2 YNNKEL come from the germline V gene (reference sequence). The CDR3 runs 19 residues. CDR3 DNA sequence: TGTGCCAGCAGCCAAGATCGTGTTTGGAGGACAGGGAACACCGGGGAGCTGTTTTTT. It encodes CASSQDRVWRTGNTGELFF.

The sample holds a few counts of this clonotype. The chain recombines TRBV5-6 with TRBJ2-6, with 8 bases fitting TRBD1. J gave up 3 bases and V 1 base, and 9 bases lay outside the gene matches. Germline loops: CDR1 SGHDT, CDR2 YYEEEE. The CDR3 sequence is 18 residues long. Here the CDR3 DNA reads TGTGCCAGCAGCTTGACAGCAGGGGGCCTTTATGGGGCCAACGTCCTGACTTTC. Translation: CASSLTAGGLYGANVLTF.

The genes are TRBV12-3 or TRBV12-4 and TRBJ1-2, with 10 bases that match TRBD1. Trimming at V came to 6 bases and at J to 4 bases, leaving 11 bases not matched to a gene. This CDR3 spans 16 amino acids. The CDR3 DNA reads TGTGCCAGCAGCAGGACAGGGGGGCGCTCTGGCTATGGCTACACCTTC. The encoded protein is CASSRTGGRSGYGYTF.

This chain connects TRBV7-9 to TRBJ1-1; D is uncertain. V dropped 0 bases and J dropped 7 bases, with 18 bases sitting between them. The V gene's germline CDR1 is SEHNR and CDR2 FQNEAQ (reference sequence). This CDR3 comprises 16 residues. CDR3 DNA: TGTGCCAGCAGCTTAGCCCGCGGGTTAAGCTCAGGTGAAGCTTTCTTT. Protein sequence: CASSLARGLSSGEAFF. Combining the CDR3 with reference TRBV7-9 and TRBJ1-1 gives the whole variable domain DTGVSQNPRHKITKRGQNVTFRCDPISEHNRLYWYRQTLGQGPEFLTYFQNEAQLEKSRLLSDRFSAERPKGSFSTLEIQRTEQGDSAMYLCASSLARGLSSGEAFFGQGTRLTVV.

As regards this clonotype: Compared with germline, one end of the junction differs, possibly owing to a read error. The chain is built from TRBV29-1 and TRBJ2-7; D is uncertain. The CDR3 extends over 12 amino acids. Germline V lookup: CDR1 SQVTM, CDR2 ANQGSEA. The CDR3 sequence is CSVGQAGYEQYF. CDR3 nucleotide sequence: TGCAGCGTTGGGCAGGCCGGTTACGAGCAGTATTTC.

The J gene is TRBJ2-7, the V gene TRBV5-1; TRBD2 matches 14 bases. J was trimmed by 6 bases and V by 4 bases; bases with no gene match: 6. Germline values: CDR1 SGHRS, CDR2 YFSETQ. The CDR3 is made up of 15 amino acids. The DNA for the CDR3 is TGCGCCAGCAGCCCGGGACTAGCGGGAGCATCCGAGCAGTACTTC. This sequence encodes CASSPGLAGASEQYF.